Sequencing of this T cell receptor (beta chain) was carried out in a study of shared clonotypes between healthy human individuals. As for the study in general: Used for every donor were three CD4 naive, three CD4 memory, two CD8 naive and one CD8 memory plate.

Germline lookup yields CDR1 WNHNN and CDR2 SYGVQD (reference sequence). Trimming removed 3 bases from V and 4 bases from J, with 9 bases in between. CDR3 length equals 13 residues. The assay ran at deep level. Sequenced by immunoSEQ multiplex PCR; TCRdb stores in-frame clones only, minus some. The repertoire holds about 1 million clones, with about 80% as singletons. Donors were Caucasian adults residing in Nashville, Tennessee, USA. Negatively enriched CD4+ T cells were divided by CD45RA into naive and memory. The chain uses TRBV10-1 and TRBJ1-2; D is uncertain. Sequencing used memory CD4+ T cells sorted from blood. Stated subset: CD45RA-negative fraction. This sequence was found in a man aged 18 to 30 in good health. The CDR3 DNA sequence: TGCGCCAGCAGTGAAAGGAGGGCCTATGGCTACACCTTC. Translation gives CASSERRAYGYTF.